Presented here are 21 T cell receptor beta chains from one specimen sequenced in a study of T-cell reconstitution after alpha-beta-depleted transplantation in children. Preparation of the TCRbeta library was carried out with unique molecular identifiers. TCRdb used MiXCR to reprocess the PCR reads, holding one entry per CDR3 protein. The sample carries hundreds of thousands of distinct CDR3 sequences, approximately 9.5% recorded once. The specimen was PBMCs from the stem cell graft donor, collected from the stem cell graft. The receptors derive from a human donor who donated a stem cell graft to a child with acute lymphoblastic leukemia.

This clonotype was seen only a few times. This chain joins TRBV5-1 and TRBJ2-5, with 7 positions matching TRBD2. Trimming removed 4 bases from V and 3 bases from J; junction bases left unmatched: 9. The CDR3 has 15 amino acids. CDR1 and CDR2 from the germline V gene are SGHRS and YFSETQ. The CDR3 sequence is CASSRGERGEETQYF. CDR3 coding DNA: TGCGCCAGCAGCCGGGGGGAGCGAGGAGAAGAGACCCAGTACTTC.

This clonotype was detected only a few times. The rearrangement uses TRBV20-1 and TRBJ1-4; D remains ambiguous. Deletions cut 5 bases from V and 4 bases from J, with 23 bases between. The length of the CDR3 is 17 residues. Germline V lookup: CDR1 DFQATT, CDR2 SNEGSKA (reference sequence). DNA for the CDR3: TGCAGTGCTCCATCCGGGGAGGGCAATCAACATAATGAAAAACTGTTTTTT. Its translation: CSAPSGEGNQHNEKLFF.

This rearrangement joins TRBV7-2 to TRBJ1-6; 7 positions match TRBD1. CDR3 size: 14 residues. Germline CDR1 reads SGHTA; CDR2 reads FQGNSA. J gave up 2 bases and V 6 bases, and 1 base lay outside the gene matches. The CDR3 bases are TGTGCCAGCAGTGGACAGGCCTATAATTCACCCCTCCACTTT. This codes for CASSGQAYNSPLHF.

This clonotype was counted many times. The V and J genes are TRBV5-5 and TRBJ2-4; D may be TRBD1 (6 bases). Trimming cost V 4 bases and J 0 bases, with 11 bases left between them. The CDR3 length is 15 residues. Germline V gene data show CDR1 as SGHKS and CDR2 as YYEKEE (reference sequence). The CDR3 protein is CASSAYRVAKNIQYF. As DNA, the CDR3 is TGTGCCAGCAGCGCTTACAGGGTAGCCAAAAACATTCAGTACTTC.

This clonotype has a handful of counts. The genes are TRBV6-1 and TRBJ1-6, with TRBD1 matching over 7 bases. V lost 6 bases to trimming and J lost 7 bases; unmatched junction nucleotides: 15. CDR3 length: 17 amino acids. Germline V gene lookup returns CDR1 MNHNS and CDR2 SASEGT. This CDR3 reads CASRIPRDSVMNSPLHF. CDR3 nucleotide sequence: TGTGCCAGCAGGATACCCCGGGACAGCGTTATGAATTCACCCCTCCACTTT.

This clonotype was observed at least ten times. The chain is built from TRBV29-1 and TRBJ2-3, with D perhaps matching TRBD1 (6 bases). Germline V lookup: CDR1 SQVTM, CDR2 ANQGSEA. V lost 4 bases and J lost 0, with 11 bases in between. CDR3 length equals 14 residues. This chain's CDR3 is CSVGGTPSTDTQYF. CDR3 coding DNA: TGCAGCGTTGGGGGGACACCGAGCACAGATACGCAGTATTTT.

This clonotype was seen a handful of times. The J gene is TRBJ1-5, the V gene TRBV6-1, with unresolved D. The V end was cut by 6 bases, the J end by 4 bases, with 13 bases between. The CDR3 extends over 14 amino acids. The V gene's germline CDR1 is MNHNS and CDR2 SASEGT. The CDR3 loop reads CASSRSRLNQPQHF. The CDR3 DNA reads TGTGCCAGCAGCCGAAGCCGATTGAATCAGCCCCAGCATTTT.

In its sample, this clonotype was seen many times. The gene calls are TRBV12-3 or TRBV12-4 and TRBJ1-1, with unresolved D. This CDR3 is 13 amino acids long. Trimming shortened V by 5 bases and J by 1 base, and 8 bases separated the two germline ends. In nucleotides, the CDR3 is TGTGCCAGCAGTGTCTCAGAGAACACTGAAGCTTTCTTT. It specifies CASSVSENTEAFF.

This clonotype was counted a few times. The rearrangement links TRBV6-4 to TRBJ2-2; 10 nucleotides agree with TRBD1. J gave up 4 bases and V 3 bases, and 5 bases lay outside the gene matches. Germline loops: CDR1 MRHNA, CDR2 SNTAGT. This CDR3 has 16 residues. In DNA, the CDR3 is TGTGCCAGCAGTGAACCGGGACAGGGGTCCACCGGGGAGCTGTTTTTT. Its protein is CASSEPGQGSTGELFF.

V is TRBV5-1 and J is TRBJ1-1; D gene ambiguous. CDR3 length equals 15 residues. Germline V gives CDR1 SGHRS, CDR2 YFSETQ. Trimming removed 5 bases at V and 5 bases at J, with 19 bases between. Written as DNA, the CDR3 is TGCGCCAGCAGTTCTGGTCAGGTCCAAGGAACTGAAGCTTTCTTT. Its translation: CASSSGQVQGTEAFF.

This clonotype was counted between two and nine times. This chain uses TRBV5-1 with TRBJ1-5; D possibly corresponds to TRBD1 (5 bases). This CDR3 is built from 17 residues. Germline CDR1 SGHRS, CDR2 YFSETQ. V lost 1 base, J lost 0 bases, and 14 bases lay in between. CDR3 sequence: CASSLKGHNYSNQPQHF. For the CDR3, the DNA is TGCGCCAGCAGCTTGAAGGGGCACAATTATAGCAATCAGCCCCAGCATTTT. The variable domain in full, completed from reference TRBV5-1 and TRBJ1-5, reads KAGVTQTPRYLIKTRGQQVTLSCSPISGHRSVSWYQQTPGQGLQFLFEYFSETQRNKGNFPGRFSGRQFSNSRSEMNVSTLELGDSALYLCASSLKGHNYSNQPQHFGDGTRLSIL.

The chain links TRBV2 to TRBJ2-5; TRBD2 agrees at 11 bases. The J segment lost 0 bases and the V segment lost 8 bases, leaving 2 bases of the junction unmatched. The CDR3 runs 14 residues. Per the germline V gene, CDR1 is SNHLY and CDR2 is FYNNEI. In DNA form, the CDR3 reads TGTGCCAGCCCACTAGCGGGGGACCAAGAGACCCAGTACTTC. This encodes CASPLAGDQETQYF.

The CDR3, as DNA: TGCAGTGCTAGCGGCCGGGGCCCTCTAAGCAATCAGCCCCAGCATTTT. It encodes CSASGRGPLSNQPQHF. V is TRBV20-1 and J is TRBJ1-5, with D maybe TRBD1 (5 bases). V gave up 3 bases and J gave up 1 base, with 16 bases separating them. The CDR3 has 16 amino acids. Looked up from germline, CDR1 is DFQATT and CDR2 is SNEGSKA (reference sequence).

Ten or more counts support this clonotype. This chain connects TRBV7-9 to TRBJ1-1, with a tentative D call TRBD1 (6 bases). CDR3 length: 14 residues. Germline CDR1 is SEHNR and CDR2 is FQNEAQ (reference sequence). With 3 bases removed from V and 1 base from J, the gap between germline ends came to 9 bases. The CDR3 sequence: CASSLRGQNTEAFF. As DNA, the CDR3 is TGTGCCAGCAGCTTGAGGGGACAGAACACTGAAGCTTTCTTT.

This clonotype came up many times. This chain links TRBV12-3 or TRBV12-4 with TRBJ1-1, with TRBD1 matching over 9 bases. Trimming cost V 4 bases and J 3 bases; bases outside gene matches: 6. This CDR3 region has 15 residues. This CDR3 reads CASSYTGGQDTEAFF. The CDR3 region has the DNA TGTGCCAGCAGTTACACAGGGGGCCAGGACACTGAAGCTTTCTTT.

The chain combines TRBV25-1 with TRBJ2-1, with 8 bases fitting TRBD2. Per germline, CDR1 MGHDK and CDR2 SYGVNS. The junction had 9 bases not matched to a gene; V was cut back by 3 bases and J by 5 bases. The CDR3 contains 16 residues. The CDR3 DNA reads as TGTGCCAGCAGTGATCCCGGGACTAGTTCCCACAATGAGCAGTTCTTC. Its translation: CASSDPGTSSHNEQFF.

This clonotype was seen only a few times. CDR3 protein: CASSLPGTSGWYF. The CDR3 coding sequence is TGTGCCAGCAGCTTACCCGGGACTAGCGGGTGGTACTTC. V gene TRBV5-8 combines with J gene TRBJ2-5; 12 bases agree with TRBD2. Germline V gene data show CDR1 as SGHTS and CDR2 as YDEGEE. This CDR3 contains 13 residues. Trimming at V came to 2 bases and at J to 13 bases, leaving 6 bases not matched to a gene. The variable domain in full, completed from reference TRBV5-8 and TRBJ2-5, reads EAGVTQSPTHLIKTRGQQATLRCSPISGHTSVYWYQQALGLGLQFLLWYDEGEERNRGNFPPRFSGRQFPNYSSELNVNALELEDSALYLCASSLPGTSGWYFGPGTRLLVL.

This chain uses TRBV5-1 with TRBJ2-1, with unresolved D. From germline, CDR1 is SGHRS and CDR2 YFSETQ. The CDR3 covers 15 residues. V was pared by 1 base and J by 4 bases, with 12 bases between. CDR3 DNA: TGCGCCAGCAGCTTGAGCTCAGACACTTACAATGAGCAGTTCTTC. This translates into CASSLSSDTYNEQFF.

This clonotype was counted ten times or more. The chain couples TRBV29-1 to TRBJ2-3; D is undetermined. Germline V gene data show CDR1 as SQVTM and CDR2 as ANQGSEA. The CDR3 totals 14 residues. V lost 6 bases, J lost 1 base, and 14 bases lay in between. The CDR3 DNA reads TGCAGCGTCGCCCTGATCTCTGGCACAGATACGCAGTATTTT. Amino acids: CSVALISGTDTQYF.

This chain links TRBV12-3 or TRBV12-4 with TRBJ1-1; D not certain. The CDR3 length is 13 residues. With 3 bases removed from V and 0 bases from J, the gap between germline ends came to 5 bases. CDR3 residues: CASSLAMNTEAFF. The CDR3, as DNA: TGTGCCAGCAGTTTGGCTATGAACACTGAAGCTTTCTTT.

The chain employs TRBV6-5 and TRBJ1-3; D is unresolved. V lost 8 bases and J 0 bases, leaving 11 bases between the germline ends. CDR1 and CDR2 from the germline V gene are MNHEY and SVGAGI. This CDR3 has 14 amino acids. CDR3 nucleotides: TGTGCCAGCGTCCTCCTAAGCTCTGGAAACACCATATATTTT. Amino acids: CASVLLSSGNTIYF.